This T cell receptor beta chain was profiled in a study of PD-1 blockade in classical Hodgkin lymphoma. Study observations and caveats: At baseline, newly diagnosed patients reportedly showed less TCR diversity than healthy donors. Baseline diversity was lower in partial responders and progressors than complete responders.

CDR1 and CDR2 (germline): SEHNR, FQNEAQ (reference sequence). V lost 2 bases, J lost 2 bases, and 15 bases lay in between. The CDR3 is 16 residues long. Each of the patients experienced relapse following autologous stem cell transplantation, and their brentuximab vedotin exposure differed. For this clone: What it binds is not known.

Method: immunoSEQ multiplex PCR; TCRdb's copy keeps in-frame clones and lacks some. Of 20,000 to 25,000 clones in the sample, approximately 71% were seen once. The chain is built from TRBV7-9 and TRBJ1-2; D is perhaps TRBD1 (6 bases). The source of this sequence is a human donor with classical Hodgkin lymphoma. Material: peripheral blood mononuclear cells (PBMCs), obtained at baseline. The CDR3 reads CASSLLSGHQNYGYTF. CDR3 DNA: TGTGCCAGCAGCTTATTGTCGGGACATCAAAACTATGGCTACACCTTC.